This is a list of T cell receptor beta chains from one sample in a study of regulatory T cells in long-lasting Graves disease. TCRdb processed the multiplex PCR reads anew with MiXCR; each CDR3 protein has one entry. The data show roughly 360,000 distinct CDR3 sequences, roughly 24% seen once. Sequenced material: peripheral blood mononuclear cells (PBMCs), taken when the disease was refractory, from a patient treated with antithyroid drugs. These receptors originate from a woman aged 40 to 50 with Graves disease. The CDR3 runs from the conserved cysteine through the conserved F or W. A D gene is named only where the DNA matches it firmly. Clone sizes are given selectively: once, few, many, or a class where the clone is expanded.

CDR3 length	clone size	V gene	J gene	D gene	CDR3 DNA	CDR3 protein
14	few	TRBV20-1	TRBJ2-7	TRBD2	TGCAGTGCTAGAGTGGGGAGGGCTCCCTACGAGCAGTACTTC	CSARVGRAPYEQYF
18	NA	TRBV13	TRBJ2-4	TRBD2	TGTGCCAGCGGGCCCGTCCTCGGGCGGGAGTTTTCCAAAAACATTCAGTACTTC	CASGPVLGREFSKNIQYF
14	many	TRBV28	TRBJ2-7	TRBD1	TGTGCCAGCACCCTTGGGGGACAGAGTTACGAGCAGTACTTC	CASTLGGQSYEQYF
16	many	TRBV19	TRBJ1-5	NA	TGTGCCAGTAGTATGAGGCAAGGGGATAGCAATCAGCCCCAGCATTTT	CASSMRQGDSNQPQHF
14	many	TRBV27	TRBJ2-7	TRBD2	TGTGCCAGCAGTACTAGCGGGAGGGCCAGCGAGCAGTACTTC	CASSTSGRASEQYF
16	few	TRBV3-1	TRBJ1-2	TRBD1	TGTGCCAGCAGCCAAGTAGGAGGGGGCGGTTCAGCTGGCTACACCTTC	CASSQVGGGGSAGYTF
15	few	TRBV20-1	TRBJ2-2	NA	TGCAGTGCTAGAGGAAGTTCCCCGAACACCGGGGAGCTGTTTTTT	CSARGSSPNTGELFF
15	few	TRBV5-1	TRBJ2-4	NA	TGCGCCAGCAGCTTGGATGGAGAATTCGGAAACATTCAGTACTTC	CASSLDGEFGNIQYF
13	many	TRBV6-1	TRBJ2-7	NA	TGTGCCAGCGAGGGAGTGAATGGATACGAGCAGTACTTC	CASEGVNGYEQYF
14	NA	TRBV5-1	TRBJ1-5	NA	TGCGCCAGCAGCTTGGAGGGGCCGGGTCAGCCCCAGCATTTT	CASSLEGPGQPQHF
16	NA	TRBV14	TRBJ1-3	NA	TGTGCCAGCAGCCAAGTCCCTGACCGGATTGGAAACACCATATATTTT	CASSQVPDRIGNTIYF
12	NA	TRBV3-1	TRBJ1-4	NA	TGTGCCAGCAGGCAATCGGACAAAAAACTGTTTTTT	CASRQSDKKLFF
15	few	TRBV20-1	TRBJ1-3	NA	TGCAGTGCTAGTGAGGGGGTCGTCGGTGGAAACACCATATATTTT	CSASEGVVGGNTIYF
15	NA	TRBV20-1	TRBJ2-7	TRBD2	TGCAGTGCCCCAAGACTAGCGGGATCAGGCTACGAGCAGTACTTC	CSAPRLAGSGYEQYF
13	NA	TRBV28	TRBJ1-3	NA	TGTGCCAGCAGGTCAGGGTCCGGAAACACCATATATTTT	CASRSGSGNTIYF
15	NA	TRBV6-1	TRBJ2-7	NA	TGTGCCAGCACTGACCCCGGGACAACTTCCTACGAGCAGTACTTC	CASTDPGTTSYEQYF
12	few	TRBV20-1	TRBJ2-7	NA	TGCAGTGCACCGACCAATTCGGAGCTGCAGTACTTC	CSAPTNSELQYF
17	NA	TRBV18	TRBJ2-6	NA	TGTGCCAGCTCACCATTCCCGAAGTTCTCTGGGGCCAACGTCCTGACTTTC	CASSPFPKFSGANVLTF
15	NA	TRBV6-5	TRBJ2-7	TRBD1	TGTGCCAGCAGTTACCTCCGGGACAGGGGGGAAGAGCAGTACTTC	CASSYLRDRGEEQYF
14	few	TRBV6-1	TRBJ2-5	TRBD1	TGTGCCAGCAGAGAGACAGGGAGCGGAGAGACCCAGTACTTC	CASRETGSGETQYF
13	many	TRBV19	TRBJ2-5	NA	TGTGCCAGTAGTATTAACGGACAAGAGACCCAGTACTTC	CASSINGQETQYF
15	many	TRBV5-1	TRBJ1-1	NA	TGCGCCAGCCGACCAACGGGACAAACGAACACTGAAGCTTTCTTT	CASRPTGQTNTEAFF
16	many	TRBV7-8	TRBJ2-7	NA	TGTGCCAGCAGCTCCCAACCCTACAGGGTCTACTACGAGCAGTACTTC	CASSSQPYRVYYEQYF
16	few	TRBV3-1	TRBJ2-7	TRBD2	TGTGCCAGCAGCCAAGAGGAGGCTAGCGGGAGATACGAGCAGTACTTC	CASSQEEASGRYEQYF
17	NA	TRBV27	TRBJ2-3	TRBD1	TGTGCCAGCAGTTTGAGGGCGACAGGGCAAATAACAGATACGCAGTATTTT	CASSLRATGQITDTQYF
14	few	TRBV5-6	TRBJ1-1	NA	TGTGCCAGCAGCTTCGGGGTACTGAACACTGAAGCTTTCTTT	CASSFGVLNTEAFF